The 24 T cell receptor beta chains given below trace back to one sample, sequenced in a study of blood T cell repertoires in COVID-19. The method was immunoSEQ multiplex PCR; TCRdb's version includes in-frame clones alone and lacks a portion of them. Here the sample spans about 53,000 clones, 86% being singletons. Input material: peripheral blood. The receptors were gathered from an elderly man with acute or convalescent COVID-19.

The chain couples TRBV3-1 (or the pseudogene TRBV3-2) to TRBJ2-3; D may be TRBD1 (5 bases). The CDR3 length is 14 residues. V shed 4 bases and J shed 0 bases, with 8 bases lying between them. Germline CDR1 reads LGHDT; CDR2 reads YNNKEL (reference sequence). CDR3 nucleotides: TGTGCCAGCAGCCGACAGTTTAGCACAGATACGCAGTATTTT. Encoded protein: CASSRQFSTDTQYF.

This clone was seen only a few times. The chain recombines TRBV7-2 with TRBJ1-1, with D possibly being TRBD1 (6 bases). CDR1 and CDR2 (germline): SGHTA, FQGNSA. The CDR3 has 14 residues. Between the trimmed V and J ends, which lost 5 bases and 4 bases, there was a span of 14 bases. As DNA, the CDR3 is TGTGCCAGCAGCCCGGGGGGGGCACTCACTGAAGCTTTCTTT. Translating gives CASSPGGALTEAFF.

Only one count was recorded for this clone. The gene calls are TRBV7-8 and TRBJ2-2; D is unresolved. From germline, CDR1 is SGHVS and CDR2 FQNEAQ. V lost 0 bases to trimming and J lost 3 bases, with 8 bases between them. The CDR3 totals 15 residues. The CDR3 sequence: CASSLAHRDTGELFF. Written as DNA, the CDR3 is TGTGCCAGCAGCTTAGCGCATCGAGACACCGGGGAGCTGTTTTTT. Full variable domain (missing parts from reference TRBV7-8 and TRBJ2-2): GAGVSQSPRYKVAKRGQDVALRCDPISGHVSLFWYQQALGQGPEFLTYFQNEAQLDKSGLPSDRFFAERPEGSVSTLKIQRTQQEDSAVYLCASSLAHRDTGELFFGEGSRLTVL.

V and J are TRBV6-5 and TRBJ1-3; TRBD1 matches 7 bases. CDR3 length: 15 residues. The trim removed 6 bases at V and 4 bases at J, leaving 9 bases unmatched. Germline V gene sequence: CDR1 MNHEY, CDR2 SVGAGI. CDR3 sequence: CASRRQGVGGNTIYF. The CDR3 DNA reads TGTGCCAGCAGGAGGCAGGGGGTGGGCGGAAACACCATATATTTT.

This chain links TRBV6-5 with TRBJ2-1; the match to TRBD2 covers 12 bases. The junction had 7 bases not matched to a gene; V was cut back by 10 bases and J by 6 bases. There are 14 residues in the CDR3. Germline lookup yields CDR1 MNHEY and CDR2 SVGAGI. The CDR3 DNA sequence: TGTGCCACCAGACTAGCGGGGGCCGGCAATGAGCAGTTCTTC. Translated, it gives CATRLAGAGNEQFF.

V and J are TRBV4-3 and TRBJ2-1; 13 bases line up with TRBD2. V dropped 3 bases and J dropped 2; count of bases not matched to a gene: 10. The CDR3 sequence is 19 residues long. CDR1 and CDR2 from the germline V gene are LGHNA and YSLEER. The CDR3 reads CASSQLTGTSGVAYNEQFF. The DNA of the CDR3 is TGCGCCAGCAGCCAGTTGACCGGGACTAGCGGGGTGGCCTACAATGAGCAGTTCTTC.

The chain has TRBV29-1 and TRBJ1-1, with TRBD1 matching over 8 bases. J was trimmed by 0 bases and V by 7 bases; bases with no gene match: 4. The CDR3 sequence is 13 residues long. Germline V gives CDR1 SQVTM, CDR2 ANQGSEA. The CDR3 region has the DNA TGCAGCGCTGGGACAGGCCTGAACACTGAAGCTTTCTTT. As protein: CSAGTGLNTEAFF.

The DNA of the CDR3 is TGTGCCAGCAGCCCCGGGACAGGCTCTGGAAACACCATATATTTT. Its protein product is CASSPGTGSGNTIYF. The rearrangement joins TRBV27 to TRBJ1-3; TRBD1 aligns across 8 bases. The CDR3 covers 15 residues. Germline V CDR1 and CDR2: MNHEY, SMNVEV (reference sequence). V was pared by 6 bases and J by 0 bases, with 4 bases of the junction left unmatched.

The rearrangement links TRBV2 to TRBJ1-5; TRBD1 agrees at 8 bases. The CDR3 sequence is 16 residues long. CDR1 is SNHLY and CDR2 is FYNNEI in the germline V gene. The J segment lost 8 bases and the V segment lost 7 bases, leaving 16 bases of the junction unmatched. In DNA, the CDR3 is TGTGCCAGCAATAGACAGGGGAGGACGCTGGGGGAGCCCCAGCATTTT. It yields the protein CASNRQGRTLGEPQHF.

The V call is TRBV6-5, the J call TRBJ2-2; possible D gene TRBD2, 5 bases. Germline V lookup: CDR1 MNHEY, CDR2 SVGAGI. This CDR3 is 12 amino acids long. V was clipped by 6 bases and J by 6 bases, with 8 bases between them. CDR3 loop: CASSTRAGELFF. CDR3 in DNA: TGTGCCAGCAGCACTAGGGCCGGGGAGCTGTTTTTT.

This chain links TRBV19 with TRBJ2-5, with D maybe TRBD1 (5 bases). CDR1 LNHDA and CDR2 SQIVND come from the germline V gene (reference sequence). The V gene lost 3 bases and the J gene lost 0 bases, with 11 bases spanning the gap. This CDR3 is built from 15 residues. In nucleotides, the CDR3 is TGTGCCAGTAGTATTGGGGCAGGTTACCAAGAGACCCAGTACTTC. Its protein is CASSIGAGYQETQYF. The whole variable domain, remainder taken from reference TRBV19 and TRBJ2-5, is DGGITQSPKYLFRKEGQNVTLSCEQNLNHDAMYWYRQDPGQGLRLIYYSQIVNDFQKGDIAEGYSVSREKKESFPLTVTSAQKNPTAFYLCASSIGAGYQETQYFGPGTRLLVL.

This chain links TRBV4-1 with TRBJ1-2; TRBD1 matches at 8 bases. Germline V lookup: CDR1 MGHRA, CDR2 YSYEKL. J gave up 8 bases and V 3 bases, and 11 bases lay outside the gene matches. CDR3 length: 15 residues. As DNA, the CDR3 is TGCGCCAGCAGCCACCCGGGACAGGACTCTGAAGGCTACACCTTC. Translated: CASSHPGQDSEGYTF.

V is TRBV11-2 and J is TRBJ1-2; 7 positions match TRBD1. CDR3 length: 17 residues. Germline lookup yields CDR1 SGHAT and CDR2 FQNNGV. The ends lost 1 base at V and 2 bases at J; junction bases unmatched: 10. As DNA, the CDR3 is TGTGCCAGCAGCTTAGTTGCCTCACAGGGGTCCAACTATGGCTACACCTTC. It encodes CASSLVASQGSNYGYTF.

The rearrangement uses TRBV11-2 and TRBJ1-1; 7 bases fit TRBD1. The length of the CDR3 is 14 residues. Germline-derived CDR1 and CDR2 are SGHAT and FQNNGV. The ends lost 1 base at V and 1 base at J; junction bases unmatched: 0. Here the CDR3 reads CASSLGTGNTEAFF. DNA of the CDR3: TGTGCCAGCAGCTTAGGGACAGGGAACACTGAAGCTTTCTTT. The full variable domain, completed using reference TRBV11-2 and TRBJ1-1, is EAGVAQSPRYKIIEKRQSVAFWCNPISGHATLYWYQQILGQGPKLLIQFQNNGVVDDSQLPKDRFSAERLKGVDSTLKIQPAKLEDSAVYLCASSLGTGNTEAFFGQGTRLTVV.

The V call is TRBV19, the J call TRBJ1-6; 7 bases fit TRBD1. From germline, CDR1 is LNHDA and CDR2 SQIVND (reference sequence). V lost 7 bases, J lost 0 bases, and 15 bases stayed unmatched. The CDR3 has 19 residues. DNA for the CDR3: TGTGCCAGTACTTTGGGACAGCCTGGATTTAGCTCCTATAATTCACCCCTCCACTTT. It specifies CASTLGQPGFSSYNSPLHF.

The chain carries TRBV11-2 and TRBJ2-5, with TRBD2 matching over 9 bases. Trimming cost V 5 bases and J 5 bases; bases outside gene matches: 9. Germline V gene data show CDR1 as SGHAT and CDR2 as FQNNGV. The CDR3 length is 15 residues. The CDR3 is CASSLRRGGLETQYF. The CDR3 coding sequence is TGTGCCAGCAGCCTCAGGCGGGGGGGCCTGGAGACCCAGTACTTC.

The chain links TRBV5-6 to TRBJ1-3, with 7 bases identical to TRBD1. Germline V lookup: CDR1 SGHDT, CDR2 YYEEEE. V was clipped by 2 bases and J by 3 bases; unmatched bases: 2. The length of the CDR3 is 14 residues. CDR3 region: CASSLQGYGNTIYF. CDR3 in DNA: TGTGCCAGCAGCTTACAGGGGTATGGAAACACCATATATTTT.

The rearrangement joins TRBV11-2 to TRBJ1-1; D is ambiguous. This CDR3 has 13 amino acids. CDR1 and CDR2 (germline): SGHAT, FQNNGV. V shed 5 bases and J shed 2 bases, with 9 bases lying between them. The CDR3: CASSIRVNTEAFF. CDR3 coding DNA: TGTGCCAGCAGCATAAGAGTTAACACTGAAGCTTTCTTT.

This sequence joins TRBV5-4 and TRBJ1-1; 8 bases are shared with TRBD1. The CDR3 covers 15 residues. CDR1 SGHNT and CDR2 YYREEE come from the germline V gene (reference sequence). V shed 5 bases and J 5 bases; nucleotides not matched to a gene: 11. This chain's CDR3 is CASRRTGLEKTEAFF. For the CDR3, the DNA is TGTGCCAGCAGACGGACAGGGCTAGAAAAGACTGAAGCTTTCTTT.

CDR3 DNA sequence: TGTGCCAGCAGCTTCGGACAGGGGATAAATGGCTACACCTTC. The encoded protein is CASSFGQGINGYTF. V is TRBV9 and J is TRBJ1-2, with TRBD1 identical over 9 bases. Germline CDR1 and CDR2: SGDLS and YYNGEE. The CDR3 runs to 14 residues. With V trimmed by 4 bases and J by 6 bases, 7 bases remained unmatched. Based on the CDR3 plus reference TRBV9 and TRBJ1-2, the full variable domain is DSGVTQTPKHLITATGQRVTLRCSPRSGDLSVYWYQQSLDQGLQFLIQYYNGEERAKGNILERFSAQQFPDLHSELNLSSLELGDSALYFCASSFGQGINGYTFGSGTRLTVV.

The chain is built from TRBV3-1 (or the pseudogene TRBV3-2) and TRBJ2-5; weak D call: TRBD2 (6 bases). This CDR3 comprises 13 residues. Germline CDR1 reads LGHDT; CDR2 reads YNNKEL (reference sequence). Trimming took 5 bases from V and 1 from J, leaving 8 bases between them. The CDR3 bases are TGTGCCAGCAGCAGGACTATCCAAGAGACCCAGTACTTC. This codes for CASSRTIQETQYF.

The V call is TRBV7-9, the J call TRBJ2-7, with D maybe TRBD2 (7 bases). V was trimmed by 6 bases and J by 3 bases, leaving 15 bases between them. This CDR3 comprises 14 residues. Germline lookup yields CDR1 SEHNR and CDR2 FQNEAQ (reference sequence). DNA for the CDR3: TGTGCCAGCAGACGCGGGGGCCCGGGCTACGAGCAGTACTTC. Encoded protein: CASRRGGPGYEQYF.

The V and J genes are TRBV5-6 and TRBJ2-7; no clear D. V was cut by 2 bases and J by 2 bases, with 8 bases left in between. The CDR3 has 13 amino acids. Germline assignment: CDR1 SGHDT and CDR2 YYEEEE. CDR3 coding DNA: TGTGCCAGCAGCTTCTTGGCCGCCTACGAGCAGTACTTC. This translates into CASSFLAAYEQYF.

J is TRBJ2-1 and V is TRBV4-3; 8 bases match TRBD2. This CDR3 comprises 16 residues. The germline V gene encodes CDR1 LGHNA and CDR2 YSLEER. V dropped 1 base and J dropped 12; count of bases not matched to a gene: 14. The CDR3 here is CASSQGWDGGGQRQFF. CDR3 coding DNA: TGCGCCAGCAGCCAAGGTTGGGACGGGGGGGGCCAACGGCAGTTCTTC.